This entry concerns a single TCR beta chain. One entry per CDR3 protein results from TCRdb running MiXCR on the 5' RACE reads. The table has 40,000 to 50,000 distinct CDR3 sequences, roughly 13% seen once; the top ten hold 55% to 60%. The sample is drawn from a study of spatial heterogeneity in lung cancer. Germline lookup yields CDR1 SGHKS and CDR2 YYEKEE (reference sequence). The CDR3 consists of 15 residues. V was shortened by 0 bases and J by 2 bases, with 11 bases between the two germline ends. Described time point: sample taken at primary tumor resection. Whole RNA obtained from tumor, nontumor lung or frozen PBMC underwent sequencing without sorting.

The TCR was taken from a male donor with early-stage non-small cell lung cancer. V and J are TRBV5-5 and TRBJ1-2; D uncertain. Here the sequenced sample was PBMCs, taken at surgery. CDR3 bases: TGTGCCAGCAGCTTGGCCCGGCAGGCCAACTATGGCTACACCTTC. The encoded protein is CASSLARQANYGYTF. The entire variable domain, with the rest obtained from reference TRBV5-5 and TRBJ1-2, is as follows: DAGVTQSPTHLIKTRGQQVTLRCSPISGHKSVSWYQQVLGQGPQFIFQYYEKEERGRGNFPDRFSARQFPNYSSELNVNALLLGDSALYLCASSLARQANYGYTFGSGTRLTVV.